Reported below is one TCR beta chain. What it binds is unknown. The CDR3 covers 19 residues. With the 5' RACE reads reprocessed, TCRdb shows one record per CDR3 protein and no DNA. The sample is made up of 350,000 to 550,000 distinct CDR3 sequences, and the top ten hold 2% to 3% of it. This record comes from a study of monozygotic twins with inflammatory bowel disease. Broader study findings: None of the different T cell subtypes could be distinguished from one another.

The chain combines TRBV12-3 or TRBV12-4 with TRBJ2-1; the TRBD1 assignment by TCRdb is unverifiable without DNA. The receptor comes from a human donor with ulcerative colitis or Crohn's disease, or a healthy co-twin of an affected twin (not recorded which). Sequencing was carried out using blood. The CDR3 protein is CASSLKSGGRQASYNEQFF.